This T cell receptor (beta chain) originates from a study of blood T cell repertoires in COVID-19. Overall study: PBMCs, B-cell-depleted T cells, or T cells were the source of the cDNA or gDNA that made up the material.

Living in roughly 25 US areas, the participants were between about 18 and 100 years of age. The J segment lost 4 bases and the V segment lost 0 bases, leaving 9 bases of the junction unmatched. This CDR3 is built from 16 residues. Germline values: CDR1 SGHNT, CDR2 YYREEE (reference sequence). Here immunoSEQ multiplex PCR was the method, and the copy in TCRdb shows in-frame clones only, minus some. The sample contains about 260,000 clones, just under 90% of which appear only once. This sequence joins TRBV5-4 and TRBJ1-1, with 7 bases fitting TRBD1. Sequencing was performed on PBMCs or T cells enriched from blood (not recorded which). The receptor was derived from a man aged 50-60 years who had been exposed to COVID-19. The CDR3 coding sequence is TGTGCCAGCAGCTTGGGACAGGGTTATGTGGGCACTGAAGCTTTCTTT. Translation gives CASSLGQGYVGTEAFF. The full variable domain, its missing parts supplied by reference TRBV5-4 and TRBJ1-1, is ETGVTQSPTHLIKTRGQQVTLRCSSQSGHNTVSWYQQALGQGPQFIFQYYREEENGRGNFPPRFSGLQFPNYSSELNVNALELDDSALYLCASSLGQGYVGTEAFFGQGTRLTVV.